Listed below are T cell receptor beta chains from one sample, sequenced in a study of T-cell memory formation after mild COVID-19. Using its own MiXCR run on the 5' RACE reads, TCRdb lists one record per CDR3 protein. The data contain about 82,000 distinct CDR3 sequences, 9.5% to 15% of them singletons. Specimen: PBMCs or a T cell subset sorted from them (not recorded which). Receptors were obtained from a man between 18 and 29 years old who had mild COVID-19 (a few samples of this study predate the infection). Cell type and time point are not known. The CDR3 runs from the conserved cysteine through the conserved F or W. The order of the fields is J gene, V gene, D gene, clone size, CDR3 protein, CDR3 DNA. D genes are given only for firm matches. Clone size is given for some rows only: seen once, a few or many times, or a class if the clone is expanded.

TRBJ2-1 | TRBV25-1 | . | . | CASSGSEQFF | TGTGCCAGCAGCGGTAGTGAGCAGTTCTTC
TRBJ2-7 | TRBV2 | . | many | CASTVGYEQYF | TGTGCCAGCACCGTAGGGTACGAGCAGTACTTC
TRBJ2-3 | TRBV5-6 | . | . | CASNPRMGAQDTQYF | TGTGCCAGCAACCCCCGGATGGGGGCACAAGATACGCAGTATTTT
TRBJ1-2 | TRBV7-2 | . | few | CAGLSDYYGYTF | TGTGCCGGCCTATCGGATTACTATGGCTACACCTTC
TRBJ2-1 | TRBV16 | . | few | CASSHGSRVWEQFF | TGTGCCAGCAGCCATGGCTCCCGAGTCTGGGAGCAGTTCTTC
TRBJ2-3 | TRBV4-1 | TRBD1 | few | CASSPGTGVDTQYF | TGCGCCAGCAGCCCCGGGACAGGGGTAGATACGCAGTATTTT
TRBJ2-5 | TRBV3-1 | . | . | CASSPLLLDETQYF | TGTGCCAGCAGCCCCCTACTGCTAGATGAGACCCAGTACTTC
TRBJ1-5 | TRBV6-6 | TRBD1 | once | CASSSSRGYQPQHF | TGTGCCAGCAGTTCTAGCAGGGGGTACCAGCCCCAGCATTTT
TRBJ1-2 | TRBV6-5 | TRBD1 | . | CASSTDRVGYGYTF | TGTGCCAGCAGTACGGACAGGGTTGGCTATGGCTACACCTTC
TRBJ1-2 | TRBV12-3/TRBV12-4 | . | many | CASSPDGYGYTF | TGTGCCAGCAGTCCAGACGGCTATGGCTACACCTTC
TRBJ2-2 | TRBV9 | TRBD2 | few | CASSVGLAGGVNTGELFF | TGTGCCAGCAGCGTAGGGCTAGCGGGGGGAGTGAACACCGGGGAGCTGTTTTTT
TRBJ2-3 | TRBV20-1 | TRBD2 | . | CSAITSGGRTDTQYF | TGCAGTGCCATCACTAGCGGGGGCCGCACAGATACGCAGTATTTT
TRBJ2-7 | TRBV11-2 | . | . | CASSLEWRDSPLRGQYF | TGTGCCAGCAGCTTAGAATGGCGGGACAGTCCTTTACGAGGGCAGTACTTC
TRBJ2-7 | TRBV3-1 | . | few | CASSQVYGGLYEQYF | TGTGCCAGCAGCCAAGTTTACGGGGGGCTCTACGAGCAGTACTTC
TRBJ1-1 | TRBV7-9 | . | . | CASSFLPVEAFF | TGTGCCAGCAGCTTCCTCCCGGTAGAGGCTTTCTTT
TRBJ1-2 | TRBV7-9 | . | few | CASSSLGYTF | TGTGCCAGCAGCTCCCTAGGCTACACCTTC
TRBJ2-3 | TRBV4-3 | TRBD2 | . | CASSQDFRAGAGDTQYF | TGCGCCAGCAGCCAAGATTTTAGAGCGGGGGCCGGAGATACGCAGTATTTT
TRBJ2-1 | TRBV6-5 | . | . | CASSYSNNEQFF | TGTGCCAGCAGTTACTCTAACAATGAGCAGTTCTTC
TRBJ2-2 | TRBV7-9 | . | . | CASSPGLMFF | TGTGCCAGCAGCCCGGGACTTATGTTTTTT
TRBJ1-1 | TRBV7-9 | . | few | CASSPLIPEAFF | TGTGCCAGCAGCCCCCTGATTCCTGAAGCTTTCTTT
TRBJ2-3 | TRBV12-3/TRBV12-4 | TRBD1 | few | CASSRDRDTDTQYF | TGTGCCAGCAGCCGGGACAGGGACACAGATACGCAGTATTTT
TRBJ2-5 | TRBV7-9 | . | . | CASTTVGETQYF | TGTGCCAGTACCACAGTCGGAGAGACCCAGTACTTC
TRBJ2-2 | TRBV7-6 | TRBD2 | . | CASSVPGLGTGELFF | TGTGCCAGCAGCGTGCCGGGACTAGGCACCGGGGAGCTGTTTTTT
TRBJ2-1 | TRBV24-1 | . | . | CATSDLFTNEQFF | TGTGCCACCAGTGATTTATTTACGAATGAGCAGTTCTTC
TRBJ2-1 | TRBV19 | TRBD1 | few | CASSITGTDQFF | TGTGCCAGTAGTATAACAGGGACAGATCAGTTCTTC
TRBJ1-4 | TRBV5-1 | . | few | CASSPDREKLFF | TGCGCCAGCAGCCCGGACAGAGAAAAACTGTTTTTT
TRBJ2-1 | TRBV15 | . | few | CATSRVRHFPFF | TGTGCCACCAGCAGAGTAAGACACTTCCCGTTCTTC
TRBJ1-4 | TRBV12-3/TRBV12-4 | TRBD1 | . | CASRETGGFEKLFF | TGTGCCAGCAGGGAGACAGGGGGCTTTGAAAAACTGTTTTTT
TRBJ1-4 | TRBV20-1 | . | few | CSARSIGTIEKLFF | TGCAGTGCTAGATCCATCGGGACTATAGAAAAACTGTTTTTT
TRBJ2-3 | TRBV12-3/TRBV12-4 | TRBD1 | few | CASSWGTGADTQYF | TGTGCCAGCAGTTGGGGGACAGGGGCCGATACGCAGTATTTT
TRBJ1-5 | TRBV7-9 | . | few | CASSWVGARGNQPQHF | TGTGCCAGCAGCTGGGTCGGAGCCAGGGGTAACCAGCCCCAGCATTTT
TRBJ2-1 | TRBV4-3 | TRBD2 | few | CASSQDLAGVSNEQFF | TGCGCCAGCAGCCAAGATCTCGCGGGGGTATCCAATGAGCAGTTCTTC
TRBJ2-7 | TRBV6-5 | . | many | CASSYSTSYEQYF | TGTGCCAGCAGTTACTCGACGTCGTACGAGCAGTACTTC